This T cell receptor beta chain was recovered during a study of blood T cell repertoires in COVID-19. In the study overall: Samples of COVID-19 (acute and convalescent) were obtained from the United States, Italy and Spain. PBMCs, B-cell-depleted T cells, or T cells were the source of the cDNA or gDNA that made up the material.

This clone was detected a few times. Per the original methods: Amplifying reference gene primers gave estimates of nucleated cell counts. The protocol was immunoSEQ multiplex PCR, while the TCRdb copy is restricted to in-frame clones and leaves out a portion. D and trimming were read from the DNA, whereas the V and J calls and clone size are those reported in that table. The table has 35,000 to 55,000 clones, roughly 84% seen once. The germline gives CDR1 KGHSH, CDR2 LQKENI. The CDR3 length is 15 residues. V lost 6 bases, J lost 0 bases, and 7 bases stayed unmatched. The chain joins TRBV18 to TRBJ2-7; TRBD1 agrees at 8 bases. Material for sequencing was peripheral blood. The TCR was taken from a woman aged 70 to 79 with acute or convalescent COVID-19. CDR3 protein: CASSMGQASSYEQYF. CDR3 nucleotide sequence: TGTGCCAGCTCCATGGGACAGGCGAGCTCCTACGAGCAGTACTTC.